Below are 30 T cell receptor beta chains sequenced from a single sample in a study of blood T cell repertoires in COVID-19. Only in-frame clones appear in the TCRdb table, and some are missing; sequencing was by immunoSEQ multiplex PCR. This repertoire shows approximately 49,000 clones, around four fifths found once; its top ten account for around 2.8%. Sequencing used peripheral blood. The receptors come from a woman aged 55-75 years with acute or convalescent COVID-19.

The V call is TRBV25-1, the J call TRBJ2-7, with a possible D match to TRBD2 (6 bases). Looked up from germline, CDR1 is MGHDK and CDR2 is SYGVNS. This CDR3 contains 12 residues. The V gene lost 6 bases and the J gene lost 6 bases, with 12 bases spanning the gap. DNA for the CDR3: TGTGCCAGCAGGGATCTAGCGCGCGAGCAGTACTTC. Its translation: CASRDLAREQYF.

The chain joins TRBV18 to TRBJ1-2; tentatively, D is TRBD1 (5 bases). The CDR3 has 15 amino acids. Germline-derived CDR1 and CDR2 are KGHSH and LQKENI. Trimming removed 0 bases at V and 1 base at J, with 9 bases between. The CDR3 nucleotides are TGTGCCAGCTCACCACCGATTAGGGGTAACTATGGCTACACCTTC. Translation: CASSPPIRGNYGYTF.

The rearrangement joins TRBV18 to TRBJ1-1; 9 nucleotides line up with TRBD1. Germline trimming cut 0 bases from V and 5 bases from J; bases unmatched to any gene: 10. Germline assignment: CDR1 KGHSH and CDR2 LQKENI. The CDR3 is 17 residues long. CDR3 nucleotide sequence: TGTGCCAGCTCACCACCTCCGTACAGGGGGCAGGGGACTGAAGCTTTCTTT. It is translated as CASSPPPYRGQGTEAFF.

For the CDR3, the DNA is TGTGCCAGCAGCGGAACTAGCGGGGGGGAGGAGGAGCAGTTCTTC. It encodes CASSGTSGGEEEQFF. This chain uses TRBV9 with TRBJ2-1; 13 bases align to TRBD2. The CDR3 is 15 residues long. Losses at the gene ends were 3 bases for V and 10 bases for J; bases not matched to a gene: 7. Germline V gene lookup returns CDR1 SGDLS and CDR2 YYNGEE.

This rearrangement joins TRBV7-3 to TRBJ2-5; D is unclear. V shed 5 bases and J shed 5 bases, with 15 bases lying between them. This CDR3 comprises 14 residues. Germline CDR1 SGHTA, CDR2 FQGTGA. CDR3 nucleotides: TGTGCCAGCAGCCCGACGGGTTACGGGGAGACCCAGTACTTC. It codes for CASSPTGYGETQYF.

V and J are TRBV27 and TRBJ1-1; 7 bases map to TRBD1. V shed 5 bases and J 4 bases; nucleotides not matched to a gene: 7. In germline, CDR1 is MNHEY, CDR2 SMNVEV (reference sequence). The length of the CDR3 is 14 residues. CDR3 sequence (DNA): TGTGCCAGCAGTGAGAGACAGGGAATCACTGAAGCTTTCTTT. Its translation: CASSERQGITEAFF.

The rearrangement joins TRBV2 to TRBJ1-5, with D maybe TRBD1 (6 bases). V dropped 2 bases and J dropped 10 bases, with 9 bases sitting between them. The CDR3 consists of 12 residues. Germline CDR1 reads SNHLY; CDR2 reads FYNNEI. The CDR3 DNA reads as TGTGCCAGCAGTGAATCGGGGGGCCCCCAGCATTTT. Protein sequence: CASSESGGPQHF.

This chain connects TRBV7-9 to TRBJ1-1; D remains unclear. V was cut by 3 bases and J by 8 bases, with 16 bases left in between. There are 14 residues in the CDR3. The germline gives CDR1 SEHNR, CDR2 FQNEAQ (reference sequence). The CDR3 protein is CASSFESGPGEAFF. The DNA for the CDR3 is TGTGCCAGCAGCTTTGAATCCGGCCCCGGGGAAGCTTTCTTT.

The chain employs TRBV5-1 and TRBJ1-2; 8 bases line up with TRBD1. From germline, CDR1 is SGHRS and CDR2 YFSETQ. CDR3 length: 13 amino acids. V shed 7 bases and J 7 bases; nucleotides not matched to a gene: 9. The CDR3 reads CASAAGQGGGYTF. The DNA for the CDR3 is TGCGCCAGCGCGGCCGGACAGGGCGGTGGCTACACCTTC. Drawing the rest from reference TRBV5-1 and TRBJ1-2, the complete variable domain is KAGVTQTPRYLIKTRGQQVTLSCSPISGHRSVSWYQQTPGQGLQFLFEYFSETQRNKGNFPGRFSGRQFSNSRSEMNVSTLELGDSALYLCASAAGQGGGYTFGSGTRLTVV.

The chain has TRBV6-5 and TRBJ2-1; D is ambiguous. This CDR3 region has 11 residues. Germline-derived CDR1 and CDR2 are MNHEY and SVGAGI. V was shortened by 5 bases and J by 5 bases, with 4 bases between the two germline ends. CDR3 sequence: CASSHNNEQFF. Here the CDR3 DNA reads TGTGCCAGCAGTCACAACAATGAGCAGTTCTTC.

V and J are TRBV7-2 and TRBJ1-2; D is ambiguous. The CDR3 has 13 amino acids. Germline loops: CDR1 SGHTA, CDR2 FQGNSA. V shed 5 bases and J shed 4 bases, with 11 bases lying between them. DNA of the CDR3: TGTGCCAGCAGCACCGGTGAAGTCTATGGCTACACCTTC. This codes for CASSTGEVYGYTF.

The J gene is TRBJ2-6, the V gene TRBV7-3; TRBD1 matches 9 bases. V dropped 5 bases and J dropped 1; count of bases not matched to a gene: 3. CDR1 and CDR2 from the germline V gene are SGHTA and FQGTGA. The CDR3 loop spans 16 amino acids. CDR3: CASSVGTGSGANVLTF. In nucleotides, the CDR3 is TGTGCCAGCAGCGTCGGGACAGGGTCTGGGGCCAACGTCCTGACTTTC.

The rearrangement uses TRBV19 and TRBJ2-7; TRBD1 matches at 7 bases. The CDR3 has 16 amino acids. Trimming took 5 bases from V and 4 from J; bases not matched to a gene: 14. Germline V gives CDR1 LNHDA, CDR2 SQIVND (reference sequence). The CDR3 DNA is TGTGCCAGTAGTCCCTTCGACAGGGACAACCCTTACGAGCAGTACTTC. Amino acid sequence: CASSPFDRDNPYEQYF.

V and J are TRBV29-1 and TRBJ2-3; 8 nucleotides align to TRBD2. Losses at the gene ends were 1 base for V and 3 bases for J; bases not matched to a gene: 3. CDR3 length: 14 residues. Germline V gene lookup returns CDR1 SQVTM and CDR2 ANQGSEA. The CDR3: CSVEGGGYTDTQYF. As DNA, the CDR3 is TGCAGCGTTGAAGGCGGGGGGTATACAGATACGCAGTATTTT.

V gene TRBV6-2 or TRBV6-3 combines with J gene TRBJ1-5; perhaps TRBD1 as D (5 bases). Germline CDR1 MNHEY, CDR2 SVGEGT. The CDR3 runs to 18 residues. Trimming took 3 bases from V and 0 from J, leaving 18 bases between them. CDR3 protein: CASSYAVTDDNSNQPQHF. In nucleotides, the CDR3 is TGTGCCAGCAGTTATGCTGTGACAGATGATAATAGCAATCAGCCCCAGCATTTT.

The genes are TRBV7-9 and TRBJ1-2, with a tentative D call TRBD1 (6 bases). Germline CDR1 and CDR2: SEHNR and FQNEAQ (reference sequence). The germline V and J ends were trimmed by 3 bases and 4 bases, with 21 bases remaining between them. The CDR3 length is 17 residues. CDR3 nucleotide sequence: TGTGCCAGCAGCTTTGATACCGGGACACTCGGACCCTATGGCTACACCTTC. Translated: CASSFDTGTLGPYGYTF. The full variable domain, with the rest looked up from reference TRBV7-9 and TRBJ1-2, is DTGVSQNPRHKITKRGQNVTFRCDPISEHNRLYWYRQTLGQGPEFLTYFQNEAQLEKSRLLSDRFSAERPKGSFSTLEIQRTEQGDSAMYLCASSFDTGTLGPYGYTFGSGTRLTVV.

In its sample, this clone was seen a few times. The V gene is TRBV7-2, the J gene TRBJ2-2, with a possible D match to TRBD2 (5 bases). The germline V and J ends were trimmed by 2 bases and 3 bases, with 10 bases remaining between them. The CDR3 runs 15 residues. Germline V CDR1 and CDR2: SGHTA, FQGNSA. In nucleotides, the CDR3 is TGTGCCAGCAGCTTAATGGACTCCTACACCGGGGAGCTGTTTTTT. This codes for CASSLMDSYTGELFF.

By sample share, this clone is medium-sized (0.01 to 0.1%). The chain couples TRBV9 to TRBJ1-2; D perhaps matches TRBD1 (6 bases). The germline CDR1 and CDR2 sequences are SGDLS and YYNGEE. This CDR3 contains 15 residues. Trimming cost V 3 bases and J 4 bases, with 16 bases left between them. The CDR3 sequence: CASSGRQAVSYGYTF. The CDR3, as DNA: TGTGCCAGCAGCGGAAGACAGGCAGTAAGCTATGGCTACACCTTC.

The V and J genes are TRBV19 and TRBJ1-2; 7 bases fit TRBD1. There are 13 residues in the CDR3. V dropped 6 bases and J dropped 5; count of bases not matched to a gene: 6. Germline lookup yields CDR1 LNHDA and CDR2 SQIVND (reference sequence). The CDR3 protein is CASRLDRRYGYTF. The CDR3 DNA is TGTGCCAGTAGGTTGGACAGGCGGTATGGCTACACCTTC.

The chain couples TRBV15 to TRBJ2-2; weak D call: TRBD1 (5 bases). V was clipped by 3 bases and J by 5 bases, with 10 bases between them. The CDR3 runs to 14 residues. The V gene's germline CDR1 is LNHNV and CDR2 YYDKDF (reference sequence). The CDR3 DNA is TGTGCCACCAGCAGTAAAAGGGGAACCGGGGAGCTGTTTTTT. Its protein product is CATSSKRGTGELFF.

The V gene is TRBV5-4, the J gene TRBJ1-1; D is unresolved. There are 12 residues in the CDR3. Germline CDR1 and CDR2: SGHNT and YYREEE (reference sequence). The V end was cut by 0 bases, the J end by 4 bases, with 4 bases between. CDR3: CASSLDFTEAFF. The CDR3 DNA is TGTGCCAGCAGCTTGGACTTCACTGAAGCTTTCTTT.

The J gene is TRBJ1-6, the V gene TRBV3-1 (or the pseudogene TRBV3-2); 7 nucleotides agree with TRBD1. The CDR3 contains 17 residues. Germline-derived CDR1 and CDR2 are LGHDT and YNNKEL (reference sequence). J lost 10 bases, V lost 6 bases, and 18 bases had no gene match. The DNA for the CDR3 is TGTGCCAGCAGGGACAGACAGGGAACGGGCCTTAGGTCACCCCTCCACTTT. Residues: CASRDRQGTGLRSPLHF.

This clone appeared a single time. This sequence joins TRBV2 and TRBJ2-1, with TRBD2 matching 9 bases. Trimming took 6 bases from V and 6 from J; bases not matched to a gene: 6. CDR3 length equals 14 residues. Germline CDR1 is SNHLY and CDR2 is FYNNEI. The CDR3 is CASRRLAGINEQFF. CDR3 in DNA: TGTGCCAGCAGGCGTCTAGCGGGAATCAATGAGCAGTTCTTC.

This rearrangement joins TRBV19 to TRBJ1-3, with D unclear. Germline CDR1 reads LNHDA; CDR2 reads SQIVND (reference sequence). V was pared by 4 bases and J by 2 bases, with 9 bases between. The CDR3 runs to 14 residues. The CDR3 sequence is CASSRAVTGNTIYF. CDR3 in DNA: TGTGCCAGTAGTAGGGCAGTCACTGGAAACACCATATATTTT.

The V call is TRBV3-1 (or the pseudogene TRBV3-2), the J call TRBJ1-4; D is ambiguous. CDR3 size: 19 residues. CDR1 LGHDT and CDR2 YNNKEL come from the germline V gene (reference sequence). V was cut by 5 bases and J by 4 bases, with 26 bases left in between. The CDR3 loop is CASSDFFNPSRGNNEKLFF. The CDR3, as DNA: TGTGCCAGCAGCGACTTTTTTAATCCCTCGCGCGGAAATAATGAAAAACTGTTTTTT.

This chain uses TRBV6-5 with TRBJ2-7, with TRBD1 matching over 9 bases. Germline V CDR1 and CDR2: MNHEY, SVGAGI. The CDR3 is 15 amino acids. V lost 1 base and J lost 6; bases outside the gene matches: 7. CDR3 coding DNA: TGTGCCAGCAGTTACTACGGACAGGGGACCGGCGAGCAGTACTTC. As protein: CASSYYGQGTGEQYF.

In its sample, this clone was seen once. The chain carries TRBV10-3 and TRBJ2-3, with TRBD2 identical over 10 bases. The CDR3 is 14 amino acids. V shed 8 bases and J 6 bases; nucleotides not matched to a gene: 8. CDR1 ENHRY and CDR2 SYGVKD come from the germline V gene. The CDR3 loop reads CAIGEREGPDTQYF. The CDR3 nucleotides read TGTGCCATCGGGGAGCGGGAGGGCCCTGATACGCAGTATTTT.

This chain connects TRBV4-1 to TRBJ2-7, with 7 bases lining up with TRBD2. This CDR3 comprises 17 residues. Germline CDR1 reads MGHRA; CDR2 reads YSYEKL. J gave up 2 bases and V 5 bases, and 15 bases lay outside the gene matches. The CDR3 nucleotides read TGCGCCAGCAGCACAAAACCGGGGGGAAGTCACCCCTACGAGCAGTACTTC. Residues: CASSTKPGGSHPYEQYF.

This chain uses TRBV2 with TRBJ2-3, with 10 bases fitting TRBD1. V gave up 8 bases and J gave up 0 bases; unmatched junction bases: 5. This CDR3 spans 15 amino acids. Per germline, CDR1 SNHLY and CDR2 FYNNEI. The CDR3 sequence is CASRQGAGSTDTQYF. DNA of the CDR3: TGTGCCAGCCGACAGGGGGCGGGTAGCACAGATACGCAGTATTTT.

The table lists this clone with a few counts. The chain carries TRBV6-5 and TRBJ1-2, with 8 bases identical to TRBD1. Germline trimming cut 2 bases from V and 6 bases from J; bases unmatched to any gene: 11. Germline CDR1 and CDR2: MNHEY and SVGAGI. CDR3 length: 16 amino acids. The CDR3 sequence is CASSYHGNRGIDGYTF. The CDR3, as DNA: TGTGCCAGCAGTTACCACGGGAACAGGGGGATCGATGGCTACACCTTC.